This T cell receptor beta chain is from a study of cytomegalovirus exposure and HLA in healthy donors. Study results and limitations: As confirmed in vitro, a few CMV-associated chains were specific for CMV antigens. The likely origin of a cluster of highly shared sequence variants was a sequencing artifact. Most CMV-associated TCR beta chains were later found to appear HLA-restricted.

Comment on this clone: Its matching antigen is unknown.

In the PCR, 60 Vbeta and 13 Jbeta primers were used. Assay used: immunoSEQ multiplex PCR; TCRdb lists only in-frame clones, some missing. The sample shows under 200,000 clones, approximately 73% of them seen only once. Germline V lookup: CDR1 ENHRY, CDR2 SYGVKD. The CDR3 length is 15 residues. V lost 3 bases and J 3 bases, leaving 14 bases between the germline ends. The rearrangement links TRBV10-3 to TRBJ2-5; D ambiguous. Sequenced sample: PBMCs. The sequence came from a woman aged 18-29 years in good health and CMV-seropositive. The CDR3 sequence is CAISDGTRVEETQYF. The CDR3 bases are TGTGCCATCAGTGATGGTACACGGGTCGAAGAGACCCAGTACTTC.